Described below is a single TCR beta chain sequence and its context. Its specificity is not known. This sample is part of a study of a mutant IDH1 vaccine in newly diagnosed glioma. For the study at large: Patients were started on vaccination 4-6 weeks after radiotherapy alone, or with temozolomide cycles.

The germline V gene has CDR1 SGHTA and CDR2 FQGNSA. The CDR3 consists of 13 residues. Trimming cost V 5 bases and J 5 bases; bases outside gene matches: 2. TCRdb keeps only in-frame clones here, not all; method: immunoSEQ multiplex PCR. The sample consists of 50,000 to 60,000 clones, around 80% of them appearing once. Described time point: week 5, during vaccination. Doses comprised 300 ug of mutant IDH1 20-mer peptide each, plus topical imiquimod. The sample here was PBMCs, taken from a glioma patient whose treatment included an IDH1 peptide vaccine. This receptor was obtained from a man in his fifties or sixties with glioma. V gene TRBV7-2 combines with J gene TRBJ2-1; 8 bases align to TRBD1. This CDR3 is CASSTDRDNEQFF. The CDR3 DNA reads TGTGCCAGCAGCACGGACAGGGACAATGAGCAGTTCTTC.